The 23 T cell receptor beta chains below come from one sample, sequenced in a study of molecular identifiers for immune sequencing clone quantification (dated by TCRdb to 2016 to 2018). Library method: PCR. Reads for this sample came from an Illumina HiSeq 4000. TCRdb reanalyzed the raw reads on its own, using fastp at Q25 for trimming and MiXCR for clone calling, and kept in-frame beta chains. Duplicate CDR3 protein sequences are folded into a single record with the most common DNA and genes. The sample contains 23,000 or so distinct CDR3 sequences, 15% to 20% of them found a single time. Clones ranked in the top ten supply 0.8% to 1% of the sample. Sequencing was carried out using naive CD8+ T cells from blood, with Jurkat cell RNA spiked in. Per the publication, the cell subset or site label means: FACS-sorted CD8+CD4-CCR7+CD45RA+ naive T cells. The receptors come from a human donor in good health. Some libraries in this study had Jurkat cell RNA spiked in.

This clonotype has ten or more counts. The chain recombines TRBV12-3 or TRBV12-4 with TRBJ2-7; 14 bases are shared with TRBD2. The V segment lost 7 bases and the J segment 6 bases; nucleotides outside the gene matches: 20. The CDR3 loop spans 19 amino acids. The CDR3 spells CASIPGGAQGLAGGGEQYF. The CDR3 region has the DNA TGTGCCAGCATCCCCGGAGGGGCTCAAGGACTAGCGGGAGGAGGCGAGCAGTACTTC.

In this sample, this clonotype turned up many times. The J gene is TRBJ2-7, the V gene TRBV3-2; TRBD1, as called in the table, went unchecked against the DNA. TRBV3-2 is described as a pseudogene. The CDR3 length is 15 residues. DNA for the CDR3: TGTGCCAGCAGCCTGAGGGGGGTGAGCTCCTACGAGCAGTACTTC. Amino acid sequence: CASSLRGVSSYEQYF.

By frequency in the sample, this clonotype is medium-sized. CDR3 bases: TGCGCCAGCAGCTTGGGGACTAGCGGCCCCTACGAGCAGTACTTC. Translating it yields CASSLGTSGPYEQYF. The chain is built from TRBV5-1 and TRBJ2-7; 10 nucleotides agree with TRBD2. V lost 0 bases to trimming and J lost 2 bases; unmatched junction nucleotides: 2. The CDR3 length is 15 residues. Germline V lookup: CDR1 SGHRS, CDR2 YFSETQ.

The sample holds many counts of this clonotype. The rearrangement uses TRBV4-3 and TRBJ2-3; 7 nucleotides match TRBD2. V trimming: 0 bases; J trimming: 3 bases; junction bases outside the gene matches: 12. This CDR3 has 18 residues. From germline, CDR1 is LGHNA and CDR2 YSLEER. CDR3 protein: CASSQELLREPWTDTQYF. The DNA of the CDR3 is TGCGCCAGCAGCCAAGAACTCCTGCGGGAGCCTTGGACAGATACGCAGTATTTT.

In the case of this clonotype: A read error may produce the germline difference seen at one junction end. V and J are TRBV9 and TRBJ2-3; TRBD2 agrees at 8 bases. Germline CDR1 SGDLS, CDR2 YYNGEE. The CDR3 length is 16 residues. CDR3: CVSSVVGAGGTDTQYF. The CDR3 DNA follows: TGTGTCAGCAGCGTAGTTGGAGCGGGGGGCACAGATACGCAGTATTTT.

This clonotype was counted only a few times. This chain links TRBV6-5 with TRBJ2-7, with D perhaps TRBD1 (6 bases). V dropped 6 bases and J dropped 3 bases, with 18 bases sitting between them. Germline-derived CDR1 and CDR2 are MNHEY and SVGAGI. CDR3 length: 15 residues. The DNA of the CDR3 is TGTGCCAGCAGCCTGGGGGCAGGGGATAGCTACGAGCAGTACTTC. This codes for CASSLGAGDSYEQYF.

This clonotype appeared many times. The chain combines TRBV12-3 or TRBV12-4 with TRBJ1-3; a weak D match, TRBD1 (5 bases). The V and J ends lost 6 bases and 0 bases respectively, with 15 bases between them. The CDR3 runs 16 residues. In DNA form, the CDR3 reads TGTGCCAGCAGGGCCCTCGTCGGGGCCTCTGGAAACACCATATATTTT. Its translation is CASRALVGASGNTIYF.

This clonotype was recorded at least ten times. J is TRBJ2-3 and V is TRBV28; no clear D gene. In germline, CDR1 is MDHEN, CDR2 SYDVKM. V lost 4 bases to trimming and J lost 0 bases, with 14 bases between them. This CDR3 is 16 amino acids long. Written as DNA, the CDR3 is TGTGCCAGCAGTTCCTCAGAACTTGCTAGCACAGATACGCAGTATTTT. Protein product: CASSSSELASTDTQYF.

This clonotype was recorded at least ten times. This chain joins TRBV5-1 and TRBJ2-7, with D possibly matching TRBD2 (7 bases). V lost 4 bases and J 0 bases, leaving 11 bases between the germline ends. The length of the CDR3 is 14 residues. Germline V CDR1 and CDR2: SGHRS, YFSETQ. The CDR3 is CASSPGGSSYEQYF. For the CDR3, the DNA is TGCGCCAGCAGCCCGGGGGGCAGCTCCTACGAGCAGTACTTC.

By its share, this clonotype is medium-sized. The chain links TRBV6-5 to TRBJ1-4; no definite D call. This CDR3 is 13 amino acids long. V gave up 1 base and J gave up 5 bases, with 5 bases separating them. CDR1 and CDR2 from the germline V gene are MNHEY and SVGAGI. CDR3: CASSYYGNEKLFF. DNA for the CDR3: TGTGCCAGCAGTTACTACGGGAATGAAAAACTGTTTTTT.

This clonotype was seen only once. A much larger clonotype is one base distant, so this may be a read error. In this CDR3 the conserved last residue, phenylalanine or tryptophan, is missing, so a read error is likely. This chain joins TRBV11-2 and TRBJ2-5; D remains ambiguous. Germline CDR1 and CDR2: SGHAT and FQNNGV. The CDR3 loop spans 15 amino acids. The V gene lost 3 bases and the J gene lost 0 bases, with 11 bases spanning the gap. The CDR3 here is CASSLRQEYQETQYS. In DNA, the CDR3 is TGTGCCAGCAGCTTGAGGCAGGAGTACCAAGAGACCCAGTACTCC.

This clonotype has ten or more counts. The CDR3 coding sequence is TGTGCCAGCAGTAACACAGATACGCAGTATTTT. Amino acids: CASSNTDTQYF. This chain connects TRBV11-2 to TRBJ2-3; no clear D gene. This CDR3 has 11 amino acids. The germline CDR1 and CDR2 sequences are SGHAT and FQNNGV. With 6 bases removed from V and 2 bases from J, the gap between germline ends came to 3 bases.

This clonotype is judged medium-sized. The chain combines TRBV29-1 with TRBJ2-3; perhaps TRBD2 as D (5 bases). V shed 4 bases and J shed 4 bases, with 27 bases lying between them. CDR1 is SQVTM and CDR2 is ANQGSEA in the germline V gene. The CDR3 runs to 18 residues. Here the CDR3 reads CSVVAVGEDRRWADTQYF. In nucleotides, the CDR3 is TGCAGCGTTGTTGCAGTGGGTGAGGATAGGAGGTGGGCAGATACGCAGTATTTT.

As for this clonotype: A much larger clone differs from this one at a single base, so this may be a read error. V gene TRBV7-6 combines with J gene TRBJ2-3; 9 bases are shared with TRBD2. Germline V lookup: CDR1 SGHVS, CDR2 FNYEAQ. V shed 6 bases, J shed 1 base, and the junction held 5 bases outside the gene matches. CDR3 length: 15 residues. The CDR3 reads CASSPRLAGTDTQYF. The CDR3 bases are TGTGCCAGCAGTCCCCGACTAGCGGGCACAGATACGCAGTATTTT.

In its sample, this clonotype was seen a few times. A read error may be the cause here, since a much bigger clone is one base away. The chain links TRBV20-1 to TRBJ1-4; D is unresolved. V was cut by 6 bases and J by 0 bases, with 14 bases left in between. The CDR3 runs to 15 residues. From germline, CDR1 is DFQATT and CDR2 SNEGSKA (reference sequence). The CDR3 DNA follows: TGCAGTGCCGAGGACGGCACCGCAACTAATGAAAAACTGTTTTTT. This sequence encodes CSAEDGTATNEKLFF.

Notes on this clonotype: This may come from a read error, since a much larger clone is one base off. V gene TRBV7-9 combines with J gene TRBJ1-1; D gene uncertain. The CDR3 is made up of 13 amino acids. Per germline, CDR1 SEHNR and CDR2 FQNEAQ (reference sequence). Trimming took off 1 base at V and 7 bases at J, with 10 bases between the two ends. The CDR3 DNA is TGTGCCAGCAGCTTAGGGACCTGGCTTGAAGCTTTCTTT. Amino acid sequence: CASSLGTWLEAFF.

CDR3 protein: CASSFSRSSYEQFF. CDR3 DNA: TGTGCCAGCAGTTTCTCTAGGAGCTCCTACGAGCAGTTCTTC. This chain joins TRBV27 and TRBJ2-7; D is uncertain. Matching the DNA end better, TRBJ2-1 makes the J call doubtful. The CDR3 is 14 residues long. Germline V gene data show CDR1 as MNHEY and CDR2 as SMNVEV (reference sequence).

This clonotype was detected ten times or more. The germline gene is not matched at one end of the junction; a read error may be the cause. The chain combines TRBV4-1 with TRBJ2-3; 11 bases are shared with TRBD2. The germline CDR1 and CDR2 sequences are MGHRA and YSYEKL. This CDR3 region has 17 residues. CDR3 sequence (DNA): TGCGCCAGCAGCCAAACCCCGAGGCTAGCGGGGGGTTGGGGGGAGGTTTTT. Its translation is CASSQTPRLAGGWGEVF.

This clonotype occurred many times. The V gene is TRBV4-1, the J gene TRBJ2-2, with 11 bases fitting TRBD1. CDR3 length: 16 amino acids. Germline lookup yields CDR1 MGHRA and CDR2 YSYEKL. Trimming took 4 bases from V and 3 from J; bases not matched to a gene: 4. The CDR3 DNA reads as TGCGCCAGCAGCCCCGGACAGGGGGCCGACACCGGGGAGCTGTTTTTT. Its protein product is CASSPGQGADTGELFF.

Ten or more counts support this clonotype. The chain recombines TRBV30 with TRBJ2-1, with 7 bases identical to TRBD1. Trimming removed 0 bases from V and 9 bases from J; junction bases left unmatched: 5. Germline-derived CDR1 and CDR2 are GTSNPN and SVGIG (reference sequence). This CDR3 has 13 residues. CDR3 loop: CAWSVTGVSEQFF. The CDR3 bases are TGTGCCTGGAGTGTAACAGGGGTTAGTGAGCAGTTCTTC.

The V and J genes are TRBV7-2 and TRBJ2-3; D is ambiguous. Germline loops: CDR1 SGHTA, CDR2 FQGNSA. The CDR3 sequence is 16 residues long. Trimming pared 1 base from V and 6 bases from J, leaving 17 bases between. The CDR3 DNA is TGTGCCAGCAGCTTAGGTGGCGGACCTCCCACGGATACGCAGTATTTT. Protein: CASSLGGGPPTDTQYF.

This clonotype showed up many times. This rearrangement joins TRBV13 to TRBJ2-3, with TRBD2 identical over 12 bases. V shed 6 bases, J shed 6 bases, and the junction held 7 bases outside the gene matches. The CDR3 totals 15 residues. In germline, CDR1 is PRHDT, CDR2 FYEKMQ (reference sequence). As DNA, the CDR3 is TGTGCCAGCAGTTCTAGCGGGGGGGCATATGATACGCAGTATTTT. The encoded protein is CASSSSGGAYDTQYF.

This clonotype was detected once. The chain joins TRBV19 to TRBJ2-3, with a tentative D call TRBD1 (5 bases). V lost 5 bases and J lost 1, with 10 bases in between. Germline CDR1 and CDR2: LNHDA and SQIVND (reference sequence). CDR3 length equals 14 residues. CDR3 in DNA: TGTGCCAGTAGTCCCTCACAGGGCACAGATACGCAGTATTTT. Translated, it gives CASSPSQGTDTQYF.